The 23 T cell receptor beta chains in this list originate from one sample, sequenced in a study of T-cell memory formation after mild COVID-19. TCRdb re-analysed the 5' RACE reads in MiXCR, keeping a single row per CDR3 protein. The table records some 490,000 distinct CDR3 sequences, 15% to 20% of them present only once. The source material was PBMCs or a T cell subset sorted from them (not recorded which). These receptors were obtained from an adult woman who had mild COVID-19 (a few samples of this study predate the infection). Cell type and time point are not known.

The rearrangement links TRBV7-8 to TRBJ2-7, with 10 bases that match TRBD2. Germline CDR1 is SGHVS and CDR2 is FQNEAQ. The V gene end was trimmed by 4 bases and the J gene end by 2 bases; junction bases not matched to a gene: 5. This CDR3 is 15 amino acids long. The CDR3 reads CASSSGLARPYEQYF. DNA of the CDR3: TGTGCCAGCAGCTCGGGACTAGCGAGACCCTACGAGCAGTACTTC.

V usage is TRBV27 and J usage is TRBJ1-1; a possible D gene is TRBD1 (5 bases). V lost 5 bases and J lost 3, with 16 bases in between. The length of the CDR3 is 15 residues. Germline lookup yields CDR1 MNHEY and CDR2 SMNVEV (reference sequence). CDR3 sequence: CASSMGPSTHTEAFF. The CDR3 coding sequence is TGTGCCAGCAGTATGGGACCCAGCACCCACACTGAAGCTTTCTTT.

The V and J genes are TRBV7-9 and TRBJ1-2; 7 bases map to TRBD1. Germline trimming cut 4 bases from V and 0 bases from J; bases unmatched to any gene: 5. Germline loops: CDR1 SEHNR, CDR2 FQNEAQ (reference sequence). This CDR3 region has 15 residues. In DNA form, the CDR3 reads TGTGCCAGCAGCTCCGGGACAGTCGCTAACTATGGCTACACCTTC. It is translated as CASSSGTVANYGYTF.

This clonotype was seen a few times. The CDR3 nucleotides read TGTGCCAGCAGCTTGGACCGGACAGGCTCCTACAATGAGCAGTTCTTC. Its translation is CASSLDRTGSYNEQFF. The rearrangement uses TRBV5-8 and TRBJ2-1; 7 positions agree with TRBD1. This CDR3 is built from 16 residues. The germline gives CDR1 SGHTS, CDR2 YDEGEE. After removal of 0 bases from V and 0 bases from J, the junction contained 3 bases not matched to a gene.

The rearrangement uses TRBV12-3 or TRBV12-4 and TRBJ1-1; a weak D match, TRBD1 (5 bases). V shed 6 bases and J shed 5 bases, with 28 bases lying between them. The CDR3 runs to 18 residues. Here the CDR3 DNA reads TGTGCCAGCAGAGCCCCGGGACGCCCGAACATTATAGGGACTGAAGCTTTCTTT. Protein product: CASRAPGRPNIIGTEAFF.

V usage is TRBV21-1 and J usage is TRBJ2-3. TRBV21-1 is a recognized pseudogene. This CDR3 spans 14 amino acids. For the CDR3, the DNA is TGTGCCAGCAGCATGTCAAAAGACACAGATACGCAGTATTTT. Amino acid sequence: CASSMSKDTDTQYF.

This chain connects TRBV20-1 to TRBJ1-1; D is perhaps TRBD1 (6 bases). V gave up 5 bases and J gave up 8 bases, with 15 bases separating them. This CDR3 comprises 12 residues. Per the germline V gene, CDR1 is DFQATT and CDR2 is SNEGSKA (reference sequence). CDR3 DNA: TGCAGTGCTCGCGGGGGCCGAATAGAAGCTTTCTTT. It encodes CSARGGRIEAFF.

DNA of the CDR3: TGCAGCGTCAGAGTCGGGGAGGGCGGGGAGCTGTTTTTT. Its translation is CSVRVGEGGELFF. This chain links TRBV29-1 with TRBJ2-2, with 7 bases identical to TRBD2. Germline V gene sequence: CDR1 SQVTM, CDR2 ANQGSEA. The CDR3 consists of 13 residues. V lost 6 bases and J lost 7; bases outside the gene matches: 8.

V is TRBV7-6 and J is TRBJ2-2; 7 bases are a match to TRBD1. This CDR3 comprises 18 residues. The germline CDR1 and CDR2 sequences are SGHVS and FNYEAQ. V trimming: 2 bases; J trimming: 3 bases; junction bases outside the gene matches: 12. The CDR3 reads CASSLSRASDRDTGELFF. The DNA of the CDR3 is TGTGCCAGCAGCTTAAGTCGTGCGAGCGACAGGGACACCGGGGAGCTGTTTTTT.

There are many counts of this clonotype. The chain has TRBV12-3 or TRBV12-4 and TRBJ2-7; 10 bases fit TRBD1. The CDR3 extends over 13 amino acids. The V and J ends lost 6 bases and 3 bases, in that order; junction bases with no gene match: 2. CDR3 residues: CASRRDRGYEQYF. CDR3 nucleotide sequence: TGTGCCAGCAGACGGGACAGGGGCTACGAGCAGTACTTC.

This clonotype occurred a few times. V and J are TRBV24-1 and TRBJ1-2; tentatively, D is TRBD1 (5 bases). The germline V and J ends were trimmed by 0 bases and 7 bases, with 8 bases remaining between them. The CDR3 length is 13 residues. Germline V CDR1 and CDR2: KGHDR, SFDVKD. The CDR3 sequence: CATSDLPGSGYTF. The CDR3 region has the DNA TGTGCCACCAGTGATTTGCCAGGGTCTGGCTACACCTTC.

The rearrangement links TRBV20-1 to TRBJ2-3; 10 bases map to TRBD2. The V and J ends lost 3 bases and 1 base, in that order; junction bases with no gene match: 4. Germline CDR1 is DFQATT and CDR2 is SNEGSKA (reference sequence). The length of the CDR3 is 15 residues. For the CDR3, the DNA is TGCAGTGCTAGGGGCGGACTAGCGGGCACAGATACGCAGTATTTT. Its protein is CSARGGLAGTDTQYF.

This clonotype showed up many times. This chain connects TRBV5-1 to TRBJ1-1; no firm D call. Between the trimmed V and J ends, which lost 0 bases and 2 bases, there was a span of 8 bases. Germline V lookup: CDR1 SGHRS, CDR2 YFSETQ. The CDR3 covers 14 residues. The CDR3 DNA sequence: TGCGCCAGCAGCTTGGACGGCGTCAACACTGAAGCTTTCTTT. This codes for CASSLDGVNTEAFF.

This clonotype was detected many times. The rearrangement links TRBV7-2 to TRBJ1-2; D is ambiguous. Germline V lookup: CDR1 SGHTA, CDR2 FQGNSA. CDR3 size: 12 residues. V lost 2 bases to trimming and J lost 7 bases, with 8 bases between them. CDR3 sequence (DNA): TGTGCCAGCAGCTTACTGACATTTGGCTACACCTTC. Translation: CASSLLTFGYTF.

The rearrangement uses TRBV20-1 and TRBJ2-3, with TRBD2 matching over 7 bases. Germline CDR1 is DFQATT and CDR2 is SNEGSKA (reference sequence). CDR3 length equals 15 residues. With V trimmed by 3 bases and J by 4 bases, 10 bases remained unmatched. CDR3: CSASAGVLFADTQYF. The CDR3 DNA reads TGCAGTGCTAGTGCGGGGGTGCTTTTCGCAGATACGCAGTATTTT.

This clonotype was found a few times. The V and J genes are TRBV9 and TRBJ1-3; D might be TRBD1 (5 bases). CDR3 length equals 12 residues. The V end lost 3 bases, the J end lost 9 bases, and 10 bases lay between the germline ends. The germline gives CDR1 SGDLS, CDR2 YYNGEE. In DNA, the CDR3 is TGTGCCAGCAGCGCCGCAGGGAGCACCATATATTTT. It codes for CASSAAGSTIYF. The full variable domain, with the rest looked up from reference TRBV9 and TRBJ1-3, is DSGVTQTPKHLITATGQRVTLRCSPRSGDLSVYWYQQSLDQGLQFLIQYYNGEERAKGNILERFSAQQFPDLHSELNLSSLELGDSALYFCASSAAGSTIYFGEGSWLTVV.

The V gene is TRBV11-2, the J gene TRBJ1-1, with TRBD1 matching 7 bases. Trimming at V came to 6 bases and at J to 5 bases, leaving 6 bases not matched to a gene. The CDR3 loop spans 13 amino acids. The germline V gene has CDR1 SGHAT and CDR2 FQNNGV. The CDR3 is CASSFDRATEAFF. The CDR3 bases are TGTGCCAGCAGTTTCGACAGGGCGACTGAAGCTTTCTTT.

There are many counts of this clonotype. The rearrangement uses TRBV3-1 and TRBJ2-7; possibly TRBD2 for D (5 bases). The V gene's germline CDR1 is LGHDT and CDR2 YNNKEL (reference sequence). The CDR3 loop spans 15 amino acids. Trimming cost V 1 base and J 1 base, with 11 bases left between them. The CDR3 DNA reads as TGTGCCAGCAGCCAAGGTTCTTCGGGATCCTACGAGCAGTACTTC. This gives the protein CASSQGSSGSYEQYF.

CDR3 protein: CASSLSSNTGNTEAFF. The CDR3 DNA reads as TGTGCCAGCAGTTTATCCTCAAATACGGGGAACACTGAAGCTTTCTTT. The rearrangement links TRBV27 to TRBJ1-1, with D unclear. This CDR3 region has 16 residues. From germline, CDR1 is MNHEY and CDR2 SMNVEV (reference sequence). Trimming stripped 0 bases from V and 1 base from J, with 12 bases between.

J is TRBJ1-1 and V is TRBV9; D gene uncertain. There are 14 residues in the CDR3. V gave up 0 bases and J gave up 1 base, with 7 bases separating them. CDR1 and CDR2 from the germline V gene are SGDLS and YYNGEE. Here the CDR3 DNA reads TGTGCCAGCAGCGTAGCGGCGGCGAACACTGAAGCTTTCTTT. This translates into CASSVAAANTEAFF.

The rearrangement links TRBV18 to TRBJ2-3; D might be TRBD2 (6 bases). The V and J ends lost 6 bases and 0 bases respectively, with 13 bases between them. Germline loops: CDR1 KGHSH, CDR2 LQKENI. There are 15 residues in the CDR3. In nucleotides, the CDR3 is TGTGCCAGCTCCCCATCGGCGGGGAGCACAGATACGCAGTATTTT. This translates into CASSPSAGSTDTQYF.

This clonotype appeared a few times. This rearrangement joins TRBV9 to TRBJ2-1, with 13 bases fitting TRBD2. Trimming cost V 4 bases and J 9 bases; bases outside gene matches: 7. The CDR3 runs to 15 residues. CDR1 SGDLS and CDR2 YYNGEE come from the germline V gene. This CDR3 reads CASSFRTSGSAEQFF. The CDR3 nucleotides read TGTGCCAGCAGCTTCCGGACTAGCGGGAGTGCTGAGCAGTTCTTC.

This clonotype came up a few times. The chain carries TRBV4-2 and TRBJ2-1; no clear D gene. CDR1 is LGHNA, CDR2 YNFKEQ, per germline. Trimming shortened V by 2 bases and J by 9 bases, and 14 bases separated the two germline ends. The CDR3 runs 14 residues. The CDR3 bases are TGTGCCAGCAGCCAACTACTACCGGCTAGTGAGCAGTTCTTC. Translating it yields CASSQLLPASEQFF.